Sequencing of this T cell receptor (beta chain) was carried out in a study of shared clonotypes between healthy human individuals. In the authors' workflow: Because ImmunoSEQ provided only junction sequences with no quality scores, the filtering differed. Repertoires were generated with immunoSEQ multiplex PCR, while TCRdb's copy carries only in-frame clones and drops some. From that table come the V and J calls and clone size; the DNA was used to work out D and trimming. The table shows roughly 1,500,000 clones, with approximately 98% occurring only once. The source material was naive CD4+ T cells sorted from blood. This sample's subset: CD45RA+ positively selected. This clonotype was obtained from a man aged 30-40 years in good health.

This chain's CDR3 is CASSITDRKVVDEQYF. The CDR3 DNA is TGTGCCAGCAGCATAACCGACAGAAAGGTTGTCGACGAGCAGTACTTC. The rearrangement links TRBV7-2 to TRBJ2-7, with TRBD1 as a possible D gene (5 bases). From germline, CDR1 is SGHTA and CDR2 FQGNSA. V lost 5 bases to trimming and J lost 5 bases, with 22 bases between them. This CDR3 has 16 residues.